The rows below give T cell receptor beta chains drawn from one sample of a study of shared clonotypes between healthy human individuals. The repertoire was sequenced with immunoSEQ multiplex PCR; TCRdb's copy has only in-frame clones and lacks some. Among over a million clones listed, around 74% were seen once. Source material: memory CD4+ T cells sorted from blood. These receptor sequences come from a man in his late teens or twenties in good health. Each CDR3 is given with its conserved first and last residue. A D gene is named only where the DNA matches it firmly. Only part of the rows carry a size: once, few, many, or a class if the clone is expanded.

clone_size d_call j_call v_call cdr3_nt cdr3_aa
. . TRBJ2-7 TRBV7-7 TGTGCTAGCAGCTTAGGCGGGACAGCGTCCTACGAGCAGTACTTC CASSLGGTASYEQYF
. . TRBJ2-7 TRBV27 TGTGCCAGCAGTTTATACGGGCAGACCATTACCCCCTACGAGCAGTACTTC CASSLYGQTITPYEQYF
. . TRBJ2-1 TRBV5-6 TGTGCCAGCAGCACCGGGGGGCTCAATGAGCAGTTCTTC CASSTGGLNEQFF
. TRBD1 TRBJ1-5 TRBV6-5 TGTGCCAGCAGCACCGGGACAGCTATCAATCAGCCCCAGCATTTT CASSTGTAINQPQHF
. TRBD2 TRBJ2-3 TRBV7-9 TGTGCCAGCAGCTTAGGCGGACCCATGGGAGGGAAGGAGGATACGCAGTATTTT CASSLGGPMGGKEDTQYF
. . TRBJ1-1 TRBV11-2 TGTGCCAGCAGCTATAACAGTCAGTTTTCTCCTTTCTTT CASSYNSQFSPFF
. . TRBJ2-5 TRBV5-4 TGTGCCAGCAGCTACGTGGGGCGGGGTGAGACCCAGTACTTC CASSYVGRGETQYF
few . TRBJ2-2 TRBV6-1 TGTGCCAGCAGGTCCAGGGTATTAACCGGGGAGCTGTTTTTT CASRSRVLTGELFF
. . TRBJ2-1 TRBV30 TGTGCCTGGAGTTTGGGAGCGGCCAATGAGCAGTTCTTC CAWSLGAANEQFF
. TRBD2 TRBJ2-5 TRBV4-1 TGCGCCAGCAGCCAAGAGAAATTAGCGGGGGCAGAGACCCAGTACTTC CASSQEKLAGAETQYF
few TRBD1 TRBJ1-2 TRBV10-3 TGTGCCATCAGCCCGGACAGGGAGAAAGGCTACACCTTC CAISPDREKGYTF
. . TRBJ2-7 TRBV30 TGTGCCTGGAGTGGATGGATGGAATACGAGCAGTACTTC CAWSGWMEYEQYF
. TRBD2 TRBJ2-3 TRBV5-8 TGTGCCAGCAGCTTCCTAGCGGGGATCACAGATACGCAGTATTTT CASSFLAGITDTQYF
many . TRBJ1-6 TRBV6-4 TGTGCCAGTGGAGTCAGGAGCTCCTATAATTCACCCCTCCACTTT CASGVRSSYNSPLHF
. TRBD1 TRBJ2-7 TRBV25-1 TGTGCCAGCAGTGAATCCGGGACAGGGGGCTACGAGCAGTACTTC CASSESGTGGYEQYF
. . TRBJ2-3 TRBV21-1 TGTGCCAGCAGCAACGATTGCCAGCGGGTCTACACAGATACGCAGTATTTT CASSNDCQRVYTDTQYF
. TRBD1 TRBJ1-1 TRBV14 TGTGCCAGCAGCCGACAGGGTGGAGGGACTGAAGCTTTCTTT CASSRQGGGTEAFF
. . TRBJ2-7 TRBV29-1 TGCAGCGTTGGGAGGGTGGGCGACGAGCAGTACTTC CSVGRVGDEQYF
. . TRBJ2-5 TRBV7-8 TGTGCCAGCAGCTTAGTATTGGAGACCCAGTACTTC CASSLVLETQYF
. TRBD2 TRBJ2-3 TRBV5-1 TGCGCCAGCAGCTTGGAGGGTCGGGGGGTCACAGATACGCAGTATTTT CASSLEGRGVTDTQYF
. . TRBJ2-2 TRBV5-4 TGTGCCAGCAGCCCCGGTGGGAACACCGGGGAGCTGTTTTTT CASSPGGNTGELFF
. . TRBJ2-1 TRBV2 TGTGCCAGCAGCTACGGGACTCCCGCAAATGAGCAGTTCTTC CASSYGTPANEQFF
. . TRBJ1-5 TRBV2 TGTGCCAGCAGTGAAGTAGATGACAATCAGCCCCAGCATTTT CASSEVDDNQPQHF
few TRBD2 TRBJ2-3 TRBV10-1 TGCGCCAGCAGTGAAGCGAGCGGGACTTCCGGTACGCAGTATTTT CASSEASGTSGTQYF
. . TRBJ2-7 TRBV19 TGTGCCAGTAGTGCCGGACAGACCTACTCCTACGAGCAGTACTTC CASSAGQTYSYEQYF
. . TRBJ2-5 TRBV7-9 TGTGCCAGCAGCTTAATCCGGACCGGCTCCTATAATGACCAGTACTTC CASSLIRTGSYNDQYF
. . TRBJ1-1 TRBV7-9 TGTGCCAGCAGCTTTGGGGCTGGAGGGACTGAAGCTTTCTTT CASSFGAGGTEAFF
once TRBD2 TRBJ2-7 TRBV7-9 TGTGCCAGCAGCTCATGGGGGATAGGGAGGGACGAGCAGTACTTC CASSSWGIGRDEQYF
. . TRBJ2-1 TRBV7-7 TGTGCTAGCAGCTTTTCCCACAACAATGAGCAGTTCTTC CASSFSHNNEQFF
. . TRBJ2-7 TRBV10-1 TGCGCCAGCAGTGAGTCTGGGTCCTACGAGCAGTACTTC CASSESGSYEQYF
. TRBD1 TRBJ1-3 TRBV7-2 TGTGCCAGCAGCCGTCAGGGGGGCTCTGGAAACACCATATATTTT CASSRQGGSGNTIYF
. TRBD2 TRBJ2-1 TRBV7-7 TGTGCTAGCAGCTTAGCTTCTGGTCTAGCGGGAGGGTTGTGGTTCTTC CASSLASGLAGGLWFF
once . TRBJ2-3 TRBV5-1 TGCGCCAGCAGCCATAGATCCTACGGCACAGATACGCAGTATTTT CASSHRSYGTDTQYF
. . TRBJ1-6 TRBV2 TGTGCCAGCAATCCATCCGGGGCTCCGGGTTCACCCCTCCACTTT CASNPSGAPGSPLHF
. . TRBJ2-5 TRBV18 TGTGCCAGCTCACGTGTGAGCGGAGGGGAGACCCAGTACTTC CASSRVSGGETQYF
. . TRBJ1-6 TRBV6-1 TGTGCCAGCCTGGTGGAGGGGAGCTATAATTCACCCCTCCACTTT CASLVEGSYNSPLHF
. . TRBJ1-1 TRBV7-2 TGTGCCAGCAGACAAGGGGGAGGCCGCACTGAAGCTTTCTTT CASRQGGGRTEAFF
. . TRBJ1-2 TRBV6-5 TGTGCCAGCAAGGGGGAATATGGCTACACCTTC CASKGEYGYTF
once TRBD2 TRBJ2-3 TRBV5-1 TGCGCCAGCAGCTTCAGACTAGCGGGAGGTGGTGATACGCAGTATTTT CASSFRLAGGGDTQYF
. TRBD1 TRBJ2-2 TRBV28 TGTGCCAGCAGTTTATCGGACAGGTACACCGGGGAGCTGTTTTTT CASSLSDRYTGELFF
. . TRBJ1-3 TRBV7-9 TGTGCCAGCAGCCTTGAGGGTTTTTTCAACACCATATATTTT CASSLEGFFNTIYF
few . TRBJ1-2 TRBV29-1 TGCAGCGTTATAGGGGGAACCAACTATGGCTACACCTTC CSVIGGTNYGYTF
. . TRBJ2-7 TRBV30 TGTGCCTGGAGTGAGAGCTCCTACGAGCAGTACTTC CAWSESSYEQYF
. . TRBJ1-4 TRBV7-6 TGTGCCAGCAGCTTAGGAACAGGGCCTAATGAAAAACTGTTTTTT CASSLGTGPNEKLFF
. TRBD2 TRBJ2-5 TRBV7-3 TGTGCCAGCAGCTTAATGCCTAGCGGGGAGACCCAGTACTTC CASSLMPSGETQYF
. . TRBJ1-1 TRBV5-1 TGCGCCAGCAGCCCCCAATGGAGGACAGCGAACACTGAAGCTTTCTTT CASSPQWRTANTEAFF
once TRBD1 TRBJ1-4 TRBV5-1 TGCGCCAGCAGCCCCGGGACAGGGGGAACAACTAATGAAAAACTGTTTTTT CASSPGTGGTTNEKLFF
few . TRBJ1-2 TRBV9 TGTGCCAGCAGCGTAGATATGGGCGGGTATGGCTACACCTTC CASSVDMGGYGYTF
. . TRBJ2-7 TRBV5-1 TGCGCCAGCAGCAAACTAGCCGACTCCTACGAGCAGTACTTC CASSKLADSYEQYF
. . TRBJ2-5 TRBV10-3 TGTGCCATCAGTGAGTCGGAAGGGGGACAGACCCAGTACTTC CAISESEGGQTQYF
few TRBD2 TRBJ2-5 TRBV25-1 TGTGCCAGCAGTGAATTCCGGGGGGGACCCCAAGAGACCCAGTACTTC CASSEFRGGPQETQYF
. . TRBJ2-5 TRBV27 TGTGCCAGCAGTTCATACCCGGGACCCCAAGAGACCCAGTACTTC CASSSYPGPQETQYF
. . TRBJ2-1 TRBV5-1 TGCGCCAGCAGCTTGTTCCGGACTGACTACAATGAGCAGTTCTTC CASSLFRTDYNEQFF
. TRBD1 TRBJ2-4 TRBV19 TGTGCCAGTAGTACCAGGGGGCTGGACATTCAGTACTTC CASSTRGLDIQYF